This T cell receptor (beta chain) was recovered during a study of T cell responses to AZD1222 COVID-19 vaccine. Germline CDR1 is SGHDT and CDR2 is YYEEEE. The V and J ends lost 4 bases and 4 bases, in that order; junction bases with no gene match: 15. The CDR3 is made up of 18 amino acids. Second-dose intervals of approximately 4 or approximately 12 weeks were pooled. General study points: There were vaccine-associated CD4 TCRs across spike, dominant at 160-218 and 743-854. Of the AZD1222 recipients, only 5 to 7 were seropositive at baseline. Rises in breadth and depth of Spike-specific TCRs came after two AZD1222 doses.

With respect to this clone: Its antigen is as yet unknown.

Libraries were prepared by immunoSEQ multiplex PCR; TCRdb keeps only in-frame clonotypes and omits some of them. The table includes tens of thousands of clones, roughly nine tenths detected once. The material sequenced was peripheral blood, taken 28 days after the second AZD1222 dose. This receptor was taken from an adult who received the AZD1222 COVID-19 vaccine. The rearrangement uses TRBV5-6 and TRBJ2-2; 8 bases map to TRBD2. CDR3 sequence reads: CASSPAWSGSPTTGELFF. The CDR3 DNA is TGTGCCAGCAGCCCGGCGTGGAGCGGGAGTCCGACCACCGGGGAGCTGTTTTTT.